What follows are 15 T cell receptor beta chains derived from one specimen sequenced in a study of T-cell memory formation after mild COVID-19. TCRdb called the 5' RACE reads again in MiXCR, with one record for every CDR3 protein. The sample consists of about 110,000 distinct CDR3 sequences, 13% to 15% of them appearing once. The sequenced material came from PBMCs or a T cell subset sorted from them (not recorded which). These receptors all stem from a man aged 18 to 29 who had mild COVID-19 (a few samples of this study predate the infection). Cell type and time point are not known.

The V and J genes are TRBV7-9 and TRBJ2-3; D remains unclear. This CDR3 is 15 amino acids long. The V end lost 5 bases, the J end lost 3 bases, and 15 bases lay between the germline ends. Germline V CDR1 and CDR2: SEHNR, FQNEAQ (reference sequence). CDR3 amino acids: CASSPPRGRTDTQYF. The CDR3 DNA sequence: TGTGCCAGCAGCCCCCCGCGAGGTAGAACAGATACGCAGTATTTT.

This clonotype was detected a few times. V and J are TRBV6-2 or TRBV6-3 and TRBJ2-6; tentatively, D is TRBD1 or TRBD2 (5 bases each). The germline CDR1 and CDR2 sequences are MNHEY and SVGEGT. The CDR3 loop spans 16 amino acids. V dropped 5 bases and J dropped 0 bases, with 11 bases sitting between them. DNA for the CDR3: TGTGCCAGCAGTGGGACGGAGAGCTCTGGGGCCAACGTCCTGACTTTC. This sequence encodes CASSGTESSGANVLTF.

This clonotype was seen a few times. The chain combines TRBV18 with TRBJ2-7; D is unclear. Germline CDR1 reads KGHSH; CDR2 reads LQKENI. The CDR3 spans 15 residues. V lost 2 bases to trimming and J lost 0 bases, with 11 bases between them. CDR3 nucleotides: TGTGCCAGCTCACCAGGCACGGAAAGCTCCTACGAGCAGTACTTC. It is translated as CASSPGTESSYEQYF. The whole variable domain, filled in from reference TRBV18 and TRBJ2-7, reads NAGVMQNPRHLVRRRGQEARLRCSPMKGHSHVYWYRQLPEEGLKFMVYLQKENIIDESGMPKERFSAEFPKEGPSILRIQQVVRGDSAAYFCASSPGTESSYEQYFGPGTRLTVT.

This clonotype occurred many times. The chain employs TRBV9 and TRBJ2-5; maybe TRBD2 (6 bases). Germline V gene data show CDR1 as SGDLS and CDR2 as YYNGEE. V shed 3 bases and J shed 0 bases, with 9 bases lying between them. The CDR3 is made up of 14 amino acids. The CDR3 loop reads CASSAPGDQETQYF. The DNA for the CDR3 is TGTGCCAGCAGCGCCCCGGGGGACCAAGAGACCCAGTACTTC. Filled out from reference TRBV9 and TRBJ2-5, the complete variable domain reads DSGVTQTPKHLITATGQRVTLRCSPRSGDLSVYWYQQSLDQGLQFLIQYYNGEERAKGNILERFSAQQFPDLHSELNLSSLELGDSALYFCASSAPGDQETQYFGPGTRLLVL.

This clonotype was counted ten times or more. The chain joins TRBV10-3 to TRBJ2-7; 7 positions match TRBD2. Per the germline V gene, CDR1 is ENHRY and CDR2 is SYGVKD. The CDR3 sequence is 11 residues long. CDR3: CASGEGSEQYV. The CDR3 nucleotides are TGTGCTTCGGGGGAGGGCTCCGAGCAGTACGTC.

This rearrangement joins TRBV12-3 or TRBV12-4 to TRBJ1-2; D is uncertain. The germline V and J ends were trimmed by 8 bases and 3 bases, with 10 bases remaining between them. The CDR3 is made up of 12 amino acids. The CDR3 is CASGPEDYGYTF. In DNA form, the CDR3 reads TGTGCCAGCGGACCGGAGGACTATGGCTACACCTTC.

The V call is TRBV27, the J call TRBJ2-3; 11 bases are a match to TRBD2. CDR3 length: 14 amino acids. Looked up from germline, CDR1 is MNHEY and CDR2 is SMNVEV (reference sequence). V lost 5 bases, J lost 7 bases, and 5 bases stayed unmatched. CDR3 sequence: CASSPTSGGYTQYF. For the CDR3, the DNA is TGTGCCAGCAGTCCAACTAGCGGGGGCTATACGCAGTATTTT.

The sample holds a few counts of this clonotype. The J gene is TRBJ2-5, the V gene TRBV7-9, with D perhaps TRBD2 (6 bases). Trimming shortened V by 5 bases and J by 1 base, and 17 bases separated the two germline ends. The CDR3 totals 16 residues. Per the germline V gene, CDR1 is SEHNR and CDR2 is FQNEAQ (reference sequence). The CDR3 DNA is TGTGCCAGCAGCCTAGGAGGGGACGGACTCCAAGAGACCCAGTACTTC. Protein sequence: CASSLGGDGLQETQYF.

The chain joins TRBV5-6 to TRBJ2-5; TRBD2 matches 8 bases. V dropped 0 bases and J dropped 5; count of bases not matched to a gene: 6. Germline loops: CDR1 SGHDT, CDR2 YYEEEE. The CDR3 is 15 residues long. The CDR3 nucleotides are TGTGCCAGCAGCTTGGACGGACTAGCACGTGAGACCCAGTACTTC. It translates to CASSLDGLARETQYF. The complete variable domain, with remaining parts taken from reference TRBV5-6 and TRBJ2-5, reads DAGVTQSPTHLIKTRGQQVTLRCSPKSGHDTVSWYQQALGQGPQFIFQYYEEEERQRGNFPDRFSGHQFPNYSSELNVNALLLGDSALYLCASSLDGLARETQYFGPGTRLLVL.

This clonotype was recorded a few times. V usage is TRBV6-2 or TRBV6-3 and J usage is TRBJ2-2; 10 bases agree with TRBD1. The J segment lost 8 bases and the V segment lost 6 bases, leaving 6 bases of the junction unmatched. CDR1 and CDR2 (germline): MNHEY, SVGEGT. The CDR3 spans 14 residues. The CDR3 loop reads CASRADRGLGELFF. CDR3 nucleotides: TGTGCCAGCAGAGCAGACAGGGGGCTGGGGGAGCTGTTTTTT.

By sample fraction, this clonotype is medium-sized (0.01 to 0.1%). The V and J genes are TRBV10-2 and TRBJ2-7; unclear D gene. V lost 6 bases and J 0 bases, leaving 9 bases between the germline ends. CDR3 size: 13 residues. Germline V gene lookup returns CDR1 WSHSY and CDR2 SAAADI. CDR3 in amino acids: CASRPGDSYEQYF. The CDR3 DNA reads as TGCGCCAGCAGGCCTGGGGACTCCTACGAGCAGTACTTC.

V usage is TRBV2 and J usage is TRBJ2-7, with D uncertain. This CDR3 is 16 amino acids long. CDR1 SNHLY and CDR2 FYNNEI come from the germline V gene. V gave up 0 bases and J gave up 0 bases, with 12 bases separating them. The CDR3 protein is CASSEALPRGSYEQYF. The CDR3 nucleotides read TGTGCCAGCAGTGAAGCGCTTCCGCGAGGCTCCTACGAGCAGTACTTC.

This chain connects TRBV7-9 to TRBJ2-1, with 10 bases aligning to TRBD1. Germline-derived CDR1 and CDR2 are SEHNR and FQNEAQ (reference sequence). The CDR3 runs to 15 residues. Trimming at V came to 2 bases and at J to 4 bases, leaving 2 bases not matched to a gene. The CDR3 DNA sequence: TGTGCCAGCAGCTTACGACAGGGGGCTTACAATGAGCAGTTCTTC. The encoded protein is CASSLRQGAYNEQFF. Filled out from reference TRBV7-9 and TRBJ2-1, the complete variable domain reads DTGVSQNPRHKITKRGQNVTFRCDPISEHNRLYWYRQTLGQGPEFLTYFQNEAQLEKSRLLSDRFSAERPKGSFSTLEIQRTEQGDSAMYLCASSLRQGAYNEQFFGPGTRLTVL.

The table lists this clonotype with many counts. V and J are TRBV4-1 and TRBJ2-3; 11 bases fit TRBD1. Germline V gene data show CDR1 as MGHRA and CDR2 as YSYEKL. The CDR3 runs to 15 residues. V shed 3 bases, J shed 4 bases, and the junction held 3 bases outside the gene matches. The CDR3 spells CASSHGQGAADTQYF. The CDR3 nucleotides read TGCGCCAGCAGCCATGGACAGGGGGCCGCAGATACGCAGTATTTT.

This clonotype was observed a few times. V and J are TRBV4-1 and TRBJ1-2, with unresolved D. Trimming cost V 1 base and J 6 bases, with 9 bases left between them. This CDR3 comprises 13 residues. Germline CDR1 MGHRA, CDR2 YSYEKL. The CDR3 nucleotides read TGCGCCAGCAGCCAAGTTACCCAGAATGGCTACACCTTC. Amino acids: CASSQVTQNGYTF.